A selection of T cell receptor beta chains follows, all from one sample in a study of T cells in Graves' hyperthyroidism and ophthalmopathy. TCRdb reprocessed the multiplex PCR reads with MiXCR, giving one entry per CDR3 protein. The sample lists under 350,000 distinct CDR3 sequences, 15% to 20% occurring once. Sequenced input: blood. The receptors were sampled from a woman aged 45-65 years with Graves' hyperthyroidism. CDR3s include the opening cysteine and the closing phenylalanine or tryptophan. Each record gives: V gene, clone size, D gene, J gene, CDR3 DNA, CDR3 protein. A D gene is named only where the DNA matches it firmly. Expanded clones get a size class; other rows say once, few or many, or leave the size out.

V gene: TRBV2
clone size: few
D gene: TRBD2
J gene: TRBJ2-3
CDR3 DNA: TGTGCCAGCACTCTGCCGGGGCTAGCGGGAAAGGAAGATACGCAGTATTTT
CDR3 protein: CASTLPGLAGKEDTQYF

V gene: TRBV19
clone size: -
D gene: -
J gene: TRBJ2-1
CDR3 DNA: TGTGCCAGTAGTGTGGAGGGGCCGTACAATGAGCAGTTCTTC
CDR3 protein: CASSVEGPYNEQFF

V gene: TRBV3-1
clone size: many
D gene: -
J gene: TRBJ1-1
CDR3 DNA: TGTGCCAGCAGCCAAGGGAGAACAGATGAAGCTTTCTTT
CDR3 protein: CASSQGRTDEAFF

V gene: TRBV4-1
clone size: few
D gene: TRBD2
J gene: TRBJ2-3
CDR3 DNA: TGCGCCAGCAGCCAACCCTGGGGCAGGGCCCGGGGGGAAGATACGCAGTATTTT
CDR3 protein: CASSQPWGRARGEDTQYF

V gene: TRBV7-3
clone size: -
D gene: TRBD2
J gene: TRBJ2-1
CDR3 DNA: TGTGCCAGCAGCTTAACAGCGGGGAAAGATGAGCAGTTCTTC
CDR3 protein: CASSLTAGKDEQFF

V gene: TRBV6-1
clone size: -
D gene: TRBD1
J gene: TRBJ2-5
CDR3 DNA: TGTGCCAGCAGTACGGGGGGACAGGGCCTACCGTGGACCCAGTACTTC
CDR3 protein: CASSTGGQGLPWTQYF

V gene: TRBV3-1
clone size: many
D gene: -
J gene: TRBJ2-3
CDR3 DNA: TGTGCCAGCAGCCAAAACTCAGGGAGCCGGGGTACGCAGTATTTT
CDR3 protein: CASSQNSGSRGTQYF

V gene: TRBV27
clone size: many
D gene: -
J gene: TRBJ1-2
CDR3 DNA: TGTGCCAGCAGTTTATCCCCCGCAGTCCCCTCTGGCTACACCTTC
CDR3 protein: CASSLSPAVPSGYTF

V gene: TRBV7-9
clone size: once
D gene: TRBD1
J gene: TRBJ2-3
CDR3 DNA: TGTGCCAGTGGGGGTCCCGGGACAGGGGTTGGAGATACGCAGTATTTT
CDR3 protein: CASGGPGTGVGDTQYF

V gene: TRBV7-9
clone size: -
D gene: -
J gene: TRBJ1-1
CDR3 DNA: TGTGCCAGCAGTATGACAGGATTGAACACTGAAGCTTTCTTT
CDR3 protein: CASSMTGLNTEAFF

V gene: TRBV12-3/TRBV12-4
clone size: -
D gene: TRBD2
J gene: TRBJ2-7
CDR3 DNA: TGTGCCAGCACTTTGACTAGCGGGAGTACCTACGAGCAGTACTTC
CDR3 protein: CASTLTSGSTYEQYF

V gene: TRBV18
clone size: few
D gene: -
J gene: TRBJ2-2
CDR3 DNA: TGTGCCAGCTCACCCCGACTGAACACCGGGGAGCTGTTTTTT
CDR3 protein: CASSPRLNTGELFF

V gene: TRBV27
clone size: -
D gene: TRBD2
J gene: TRBJ2-5
CDR3 DNA: TGTGCCAGCAGTTACAGACTAGCTTGGGGGGAGACCCAGTACTTC
CDR3 protein: CASSYRLAWGETQYF

V gene: TRBV3-1
clone size: -
D gene: TRBD1
J gene: TRBJ2-7
CDR3 DNA: TGTGCCAGCAGCCAAGTCGGGACAGGGGGCCGCGAGCAGTACTTC
CDR3 protein: CASSQVGTGGREQYF

V gene: TRBV18
clone size: few
D gene: -
J gene: TRBJ1-3
CDR3 DNA: TGTGCCAGCTCACCACCCGGACAGACAGCTGGAAACACCATATATTTT
CDR3 protein: CASSPPGQTAGNTIYF

V gene: TRBV12-3/TRBV12-4
clone size: many
D gene: -
J gene: TRBJ2-5
CDR3 DNA: TGTGCCAGCAGTTTAGGGGGTTTGGGCTTGGAGACCCAGTACTTC
CDR3 protein: CASSLGGLGLETQYF

V gene: TRBV6-1
clone size: few
D gene: -
J gene: TRBJ1-2
CDR3 DNA: TGTGCCAGCAGTACCAGTGGATCGGGGGATGGCTACACCTTC
CDR3 protein: CASSTSGSGDGYTF

V gene: TRBV4-1
clone size: few
D gene: TRBD2
J gene: TRBJ2-1
CDR3 DNA: TGCGCCAGCAGCCAAGCGCTACTTAGCGGGGTACCGTTCTTC
CDR3 protein: CASSQALLSGVPFF

V gene: TRBV5-1
clone size: many
D gene: -
J gene: TRBJ2-1
CDR3 DNA: TGCGCCAGCAGCCCACCTGGGGGGAGCTCCTACAATGAGCAGTTCTTC
CDR3 protein: CASSPPGGSSYNEQFF

V gene: TRBV18
clone size: many
D gene: -
J gene: TRBJ2-7
CDR3 DNA: TGTGCCAGCTCACCCGGACAGAACTACGAGCAGTACTTC
CDR3 protein: CASSPGQNYEQYF

V gene: TRBV11-3
clone size: many
D gene: -
J gene: TRBJ2-3
CDR3 DNA: TGTGCCAGCAGGCAAACAAGGGATGCCACAGATACGCAGTATTTT
CDR3 protein: CASRQTRDATDTQYF

V gene: TRBV12-3/TRBV12-4
clone size: many
D gene: TRBD2
J gene: TRBJ2-5
CDR3 DNA: TGTGCCAGCAGTTTGAGGACTAGCGGGGGGGCCGGTGAGACCCAGTACTTC
CDR3 protein: CASSLRTSGGAGETQYF

V gene: TRBV19
clone size: few
D gene: TRBD2
J gene: TRBJ2-1
CDR3 DNA: TGTGCCAGTAGCCCCCTCGGGACTAGCCTGTCTATAGGGGTGCAGTTCTTC
CDR3 protein: CASSPLGTSLSIGVQFF

V gene: TRBV6-5
clone size: few
D gene: -
J gene: TRBJ2-1
CDR3 DNA: TGTGCCAGCAGTTACAGCAATGAGCAGTTCTTC
CDR3 protein: CASSYSNEQFF

V gene: TRBV24-1
clone size: -
D gene: TRBD2
J gene: TRBJ2-5
CDR3 DNA: TGTGCCACCAGTGTACTAGCGGGAGGAGGGCAAGAGACCCAGTACTTC
CDR3 protein: CATSVLAGGGQETQYF

V gene: TRBV2
clone size: many
D gene: -
J gene: TRBJ1-2
CDR3 DNA: TGTGCCAGCAGTGACGGGAGGGTTGATGGCTACACCTTC
CDR3 protein: CASSDGRVDGYTF

V gene: TRBV6-1
clone size: -
D gene: TRBD1
J gene: TRBJ2-6
CDR3 DNA: TGTGCCAGCAGTGAAGCGCTTGACAGGGTAGGGGCCAACGTCCTGACTTTC
CDR3 protein: CASSEALDRVGANVLTF

V gene: TRBV27
clone size: few
D gene: -
J gene: TRBJ2-2
CDR3 DNA: TGTGCCAGCAGTTTTGGGAGGCGAAGTGTCGGGGAGCTGTTTTTT
CDR3 protein: CASSFGRRSVGELFF

V gene: TRBV6-5
clone size: -
D gene: -
J gene: TRBJ1-4
CDR3 DNA: TGTGCCAGCAGTTACCGGGGTGCCCCTAATGAAAAACTGTTTTTT
CDR3 protein: CASSYRGAPNEKLFF

V gene: TRBV18
clone size: few
D gene: TRBD2
J gene: TRBJ2-5
CDR3 DNA: TGTGCCAGCTCACTAACTCTAAGCGGGGAAGATCGACGGGCCCAGTACTTC
CDR3 protein: CASSLTLSGEDRRAQYF

V gene: TRBV29-1
clone size: -
D gene: -
J gene: TRBJ1-1
CDR3 DNA: TGCAGCGTTGATGGGGGGGAGACTGAAGCTTTCTTT
CDR3 protein: CSVDGGETEAFF

V gene: TRBV6-2/TRBV6-3
clone size: few
D gene: -
J gene: TRBJ1-1
CDR3 DNA: TGTGCCAGCATCCCGGATGGCGGGGGAGCTTTCTTT
CDR3 protein: CASIPDGGGAFF

V gene: TRBV12-3/TRBV12-4
clone size: -
D gene: -
J gene: TRBJ1-2
CDR3 DNA: TGTGCCAGCAGCGAGCTTGTGGGGGGCTATGGCTACACCTTC
CDR3 protein: CASSELVGGYGYTF

V gene: TRBV20-1
clone size: -
D gene: -
J gene: TRBJ2-1
CDR3 DNA: TGCAGTGCCGAAACCACAGGGTACTTCCTTCCAAATCAGCAGTTCTTC
CDR3 protein: CSAETTGYFLPNQQFF

V gene: TRBV12-3/TRBV12-4
clone size: few
D gene: -
J gene: TRBJ2-2
CDR3 DNA: TGTGCCAGCAGTGACTCGGGACTCCCGCGCTGGGAGCTGTTTTTT
CDR3 protein: CASSDSGLPRWELFF

V gene: TRBV3-1
clone size: -
D gene: -
J gene: TRBJ2-2
CDR3 DNA: TGTGCCAGCAGCCAGGGGCTGAACCCCGGGGAGCTGTTTTTT
CDR3 protein: CASSQGLNPGELFF

V gene: TRBV18
clone size: -
D gene: TRBD2
J gene: TRBJ2-3
CDR3 DNA: TGTGCCGGCGTAGCGGGAGACACAGATACGCAGTATTTT
CDR3 protein: CAGVAGDTDTQYF

V gene: TRBV2
clone size: many
D gene: -
J gene: TRBJ2-5
CDR3 DNA: TGTGCCAGCAGTGAAAGCGGCAGCGCCCAAGAGACCCAGTACTTC
CDR3 protein: CASSESGSAQETQYF

V gene: TRBV3-1
clone size: many
D gene: -
J gene: TRBJ2-3
CDR3 DNA: TGTGCCAGCAGCCGAGAGGAGGATACGCAGTATTTT
CDR3 protein: CASSREEDTQYF

V gene: TRBV6-5
clone size: many
D gene: TRBD1
J gene: TRBJ1-2
CDR3 DNA: TGTGCCAGCAGGTTCCGGACAGGGAAATCTGGCTACACCTTC
CDR3 protein: CASRFRTGKSGYTF

V gene: TRBV14
clone size: few
D gene: -
J gene: TRBJ1-1
CDR3 DNA: TGTGCCAGCAGCCAAAGCTTAACGAGGAACACTGAAGCTTTCTTT
CDR3 protein: CASSQSLTRNTEAFF

V gene: TRBV10-3
clone size: few
D gene: TRBD1
J gene: TRBJ1-2
CDR3 DNA: TGTGCCATCAGTGAGCGGGACAGGGGGCTGAGTGGCTACACCTTC
CDR3 protein: CAISERDRGLSGYTF

V gene: TRBV5-6
clone size: few
D gene: -
J gene: TRBJ2-1
CDR3 DNA: TGTGCCAGCAGCTGGCTACCGGATGGGGGGAGGAATGAGCAGTTCTTC
CDR3 protein: CASSWLPDGGRNEQFF

V gene: TRBV2
clone size: many
D gene: TRBD1
J gene: TRBJ1-1
CDR3 DNA: TGTGCCAGCAGTCAACCGGCGACAGGGTCTGAAGCTTTCTTT
CDR3 protein: CASSQPATGSEAFF

V gene: TRBV5-1
clone size: few
D gene: -
J gene: TRBJ1-3
CDR3 DNA: TGCGCCAGCAGCTTTGGCGACTCTGGAAACACCATATATTTT
CDR3 protein: CASSFGDSGNTIYF

V gene: TRBV19
clone size: -
D gene: -
J gene: TRBJ1-1
CDR3 DNA: TGTGCCAGTAGTATAGTCGAGGGAGGGACTGAAGCTTTCTTT
CDR3 protein: CASSIVEGGTEAFF

V gene: TRBV28
clone size: once
D gene: -
J gene: TRBJ2-7
CDR3 DNA: TGTGCCAGCAGTCCGGAATACGAGCAGTACTTC
CDR3 protein: CASSPEYEQYF

V gene: TRBV10-2
clone size: -
D gene: -
J gene: TRBJ1-5
CDR3 DNA: TGCGCCAGCAGTAGGGACCTTAGCAATCAGCCCCAGCATTTT
CDR3 protein: CASSRDLSNQPQHF

V gene: TRBV5-1
clone size: -
D gene: TRBD1
J gene: TRBJ1-6
CDR3 DNA: TGCGCCAGCAGCTTCCAGGGACAGGGGAGCTCCTATAATTCACCCCTCCACTTT
CDR3 protein: CASSFQGQGSSYNSPLHF

V gene: TRBV6-1
clone size: many
D gene: -
J gene: TRBJ1-1
CDR3 DNA: TGTGCCAGCAGTCCCCTCCAGGGAGGGGGCACTGAAGCTTTCTTT
CDR3 protein: CASSPLQGGGTEAFF

V gene: TRBV7-9
clone size: few
D gene: TRBD1
J gene: TRBJ1-1
CDR3 DNA: TGTGCCAGCAGCTTACAGGGACAGGGAAACACTGAAGCTTTCTTT
CDR3 protein: CASSLQGQGNTEAFF

V gene: TRBV20-1
clone size: many
D gene: -
J gene: TRBJ2-1
CDR3 DNA: TGCAGTGCCGGTGGGACTTGGGGGTATGAGCAGTTCTTC
CDR3 protein: CSAGGTWGYEQFF

V gene: TRBV20-1
clone size: -
D gene: -
J gene: TRBJ2-7
CDR3 DNA: TGCAGTGCTAGACCGGGACTTGCTAATACCTACGAGCAGTACTTC
CDR3 protein: CSARPGLANTYEQYF

V gene: TRBV6-1
clone size: few
D gene: -
J gene: TRBJ2-2
CDR3 DNA: TGTGCCAGCCTTAAGGGGTCGGCGAACACCGGGGAGCTGTTTTTT
CDR3 protein: CASLKGSANTGELFF

V gene: TRBV12-3/TRBV12-4
clone size: -
D gene: -
J gene: TRBJ2-7
CDR3 DNA: TGTGCCAGCAGTCACCCCGCAGGCGCGCTCTCCTACGAGCAGTACTTC
CDR3 protein: CASSHPAGALSYEQYF